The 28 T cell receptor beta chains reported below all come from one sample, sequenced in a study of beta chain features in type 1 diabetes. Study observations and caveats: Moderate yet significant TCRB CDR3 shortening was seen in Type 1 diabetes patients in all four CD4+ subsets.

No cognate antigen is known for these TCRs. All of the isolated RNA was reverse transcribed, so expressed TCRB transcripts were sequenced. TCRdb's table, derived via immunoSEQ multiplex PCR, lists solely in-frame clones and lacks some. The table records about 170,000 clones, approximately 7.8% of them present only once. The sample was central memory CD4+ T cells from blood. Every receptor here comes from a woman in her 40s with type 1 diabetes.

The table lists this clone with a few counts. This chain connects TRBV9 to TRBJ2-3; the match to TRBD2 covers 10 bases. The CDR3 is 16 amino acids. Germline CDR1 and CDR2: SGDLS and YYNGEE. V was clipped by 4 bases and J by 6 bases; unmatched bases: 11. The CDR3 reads CASSRAVAGGGDTQYF. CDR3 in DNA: TGTGCCAGCAGCCGCGCGGTAGCGGGAGGCGGGGATACGCAGTATTTT.

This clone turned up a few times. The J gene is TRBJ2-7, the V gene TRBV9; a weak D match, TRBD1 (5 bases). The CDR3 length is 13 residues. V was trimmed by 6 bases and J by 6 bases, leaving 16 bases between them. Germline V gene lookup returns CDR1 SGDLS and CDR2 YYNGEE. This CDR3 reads CASNPGGALEQYF. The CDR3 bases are TGTGCCAGCAACCCCGGTGGGGCTCTCGAGCAGTACTTC.

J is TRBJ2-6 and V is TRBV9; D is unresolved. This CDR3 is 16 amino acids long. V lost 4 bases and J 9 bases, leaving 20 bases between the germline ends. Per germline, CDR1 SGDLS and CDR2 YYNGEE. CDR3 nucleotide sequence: TGTGCCAGCAGCTTAGAGGCCTCCCCGTCAGGCAACGTCCTGACTTTC. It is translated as CASSLEASPSGNVLTF. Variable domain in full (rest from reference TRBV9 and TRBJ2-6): DSGVTQTPKHLITATGQRVTLRCSPRSGDLSVYWYQQSLDQGLQFLIQYYNGEERAKGNILERFSAQQFPDLHSELNLSSLELGDSALYFCASSLEASPSGNVLTFGAGSRLTVL.

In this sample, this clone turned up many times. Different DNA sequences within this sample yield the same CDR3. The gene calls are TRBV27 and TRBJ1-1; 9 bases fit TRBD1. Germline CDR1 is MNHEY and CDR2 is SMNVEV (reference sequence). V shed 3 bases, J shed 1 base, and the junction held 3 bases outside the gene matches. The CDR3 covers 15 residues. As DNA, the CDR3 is TGTGCCAGCAGTTTGCGACAGGGGGGGAACACTGAAGCTTTCTTT. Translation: CASSLRQGGNTEAFF.

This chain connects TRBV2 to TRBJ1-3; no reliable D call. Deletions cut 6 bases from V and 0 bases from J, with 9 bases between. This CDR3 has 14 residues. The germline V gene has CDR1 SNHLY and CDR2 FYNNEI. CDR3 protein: CASRGSYSGNTIYF. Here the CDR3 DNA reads TGTGCCAGCAGGGGCAGCTACTCTGGAAACACCATATATTTT.

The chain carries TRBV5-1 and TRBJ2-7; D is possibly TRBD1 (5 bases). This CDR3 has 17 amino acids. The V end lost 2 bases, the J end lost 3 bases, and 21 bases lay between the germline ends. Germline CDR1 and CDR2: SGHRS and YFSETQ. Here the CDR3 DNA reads TGCGCCAGCAGCTTTCTAATGCAGGGTGCATTGGGCTACGAGCAGTACTTC. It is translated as CASSFLMQGALGYEQYF.

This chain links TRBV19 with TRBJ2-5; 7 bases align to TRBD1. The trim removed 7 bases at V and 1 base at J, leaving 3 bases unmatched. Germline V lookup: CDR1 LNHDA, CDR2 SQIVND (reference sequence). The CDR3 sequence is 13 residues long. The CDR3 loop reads CASMGQSQETQYF. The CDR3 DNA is TGTGCCAGTATGGGACAGTCCCAAGAGACCCAGTACTTC.

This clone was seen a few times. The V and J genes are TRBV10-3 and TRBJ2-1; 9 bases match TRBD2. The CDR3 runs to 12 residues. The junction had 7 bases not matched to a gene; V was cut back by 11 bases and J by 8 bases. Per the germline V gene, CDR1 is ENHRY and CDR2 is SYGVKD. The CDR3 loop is CALSGRGDEQFF. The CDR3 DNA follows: TGTGCCCTTAGCGGGAGAGGGGATGAGCAGTTCTTC.

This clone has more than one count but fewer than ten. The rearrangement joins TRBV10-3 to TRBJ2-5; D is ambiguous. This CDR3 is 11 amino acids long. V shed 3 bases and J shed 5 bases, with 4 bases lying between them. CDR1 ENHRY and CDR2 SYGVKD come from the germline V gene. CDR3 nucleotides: TGTGCCATCAGTGACAGGGAGACCCAGTACTTC. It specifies CAISDRETQYF.

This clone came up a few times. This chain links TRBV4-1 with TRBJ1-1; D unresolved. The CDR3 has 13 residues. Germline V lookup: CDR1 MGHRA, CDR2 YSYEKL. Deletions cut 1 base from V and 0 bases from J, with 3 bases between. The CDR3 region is CASSQAMNTEAFF. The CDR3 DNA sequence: TGCGCCAGCAGCCAAGCAATGAACACTGAAGCTTTCTTT.

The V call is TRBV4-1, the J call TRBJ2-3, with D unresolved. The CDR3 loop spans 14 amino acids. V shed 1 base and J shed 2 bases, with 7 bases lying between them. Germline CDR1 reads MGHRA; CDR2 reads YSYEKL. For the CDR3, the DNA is TGCGCCAGCAGCCAAGGGCTAGACACAGATACGCAGTATTTT. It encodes CASSQGLDTDTQYF.

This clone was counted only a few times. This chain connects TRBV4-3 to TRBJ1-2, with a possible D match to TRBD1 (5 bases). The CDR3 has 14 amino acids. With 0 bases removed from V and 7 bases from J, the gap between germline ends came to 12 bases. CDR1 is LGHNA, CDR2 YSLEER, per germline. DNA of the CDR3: TGCGCCAGCAGCCAAGATGGCGACAGTGGTGGCTACACCTTC. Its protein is CASSQDGDSGGYTF.

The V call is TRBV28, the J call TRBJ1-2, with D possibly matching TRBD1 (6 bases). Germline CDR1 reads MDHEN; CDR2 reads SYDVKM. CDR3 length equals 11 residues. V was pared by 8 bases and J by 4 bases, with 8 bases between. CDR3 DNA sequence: TGTGCCAGCGGACAGACCTATGGCTACACCTTC. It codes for CASGQTYGYTF.

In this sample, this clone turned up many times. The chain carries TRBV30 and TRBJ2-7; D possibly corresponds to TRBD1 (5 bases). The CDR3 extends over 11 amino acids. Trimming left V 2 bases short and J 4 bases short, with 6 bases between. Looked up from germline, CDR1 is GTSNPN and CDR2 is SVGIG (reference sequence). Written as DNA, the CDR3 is TGTGCCTGGAGTCACAGGTACGAGCAGTACTTC. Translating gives CAWSHRYEQYF. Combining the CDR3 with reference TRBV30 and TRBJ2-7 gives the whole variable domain SQTIHQWPATLVQPVGSPLSLECTVEGTSNPNLYWYRQAAGRGLQLLFYSVGIGQISSEVPQNLSASRPQDRQFILSSKKLLLSDSGFYLCAWSHRYEQYFGPGTRLTVT.

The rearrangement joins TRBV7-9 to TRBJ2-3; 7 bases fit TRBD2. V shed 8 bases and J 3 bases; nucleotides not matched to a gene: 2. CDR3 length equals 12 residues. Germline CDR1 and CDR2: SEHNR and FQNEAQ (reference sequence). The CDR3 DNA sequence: TGTGCCAGCGGGCGGGGGACAGATACGCAGTATTTT. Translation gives CASGRGTDTQYF.

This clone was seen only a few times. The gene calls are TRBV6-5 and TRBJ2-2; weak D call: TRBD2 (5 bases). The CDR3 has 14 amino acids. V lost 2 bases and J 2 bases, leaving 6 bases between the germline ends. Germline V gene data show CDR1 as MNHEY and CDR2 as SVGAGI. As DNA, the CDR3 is TGTGCCAGCAGTTACCGGACTAACACCGGGGAGCTGTTTTTT. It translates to CASSYRTNTGELFF.

CDR3 sequence: CASSTTTGVGNIQYF. The CDR3 nucleotides are TGTGCCAGTAGTACCACTACAGGGGTCGGTAACATTCAGTACTTC. The chain carries TRBV19 and TRBJ2-4; 7 nucleotides align to TRBD1. Losses at the gene ends were 4 bases for V and 7 bases for J; bases not matched to a gene: 10. Germline CDR1 LNHDA, CDR2 SQIVND (reference sequence). The CDR3 spans 15 residues.

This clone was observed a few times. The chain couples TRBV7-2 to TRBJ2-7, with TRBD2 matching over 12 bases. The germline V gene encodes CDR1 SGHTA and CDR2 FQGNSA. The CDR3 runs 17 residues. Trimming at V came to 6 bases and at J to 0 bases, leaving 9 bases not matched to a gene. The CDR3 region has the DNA TGTGCCAGCAGTCCTATCCTAGCGGGAGGGGCCTCCTACGAGCAGTACTTC. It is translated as CASSPILAGGASYEQYF.

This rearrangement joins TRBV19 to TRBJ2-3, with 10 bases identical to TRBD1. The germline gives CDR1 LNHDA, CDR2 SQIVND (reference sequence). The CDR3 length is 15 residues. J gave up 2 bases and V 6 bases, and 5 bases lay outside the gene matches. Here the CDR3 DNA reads TGTGCCAGTAGGCCCGGGACAGGGGCCACAGATACGCAGTATTTT. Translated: CASRPGTGATDTQYF.

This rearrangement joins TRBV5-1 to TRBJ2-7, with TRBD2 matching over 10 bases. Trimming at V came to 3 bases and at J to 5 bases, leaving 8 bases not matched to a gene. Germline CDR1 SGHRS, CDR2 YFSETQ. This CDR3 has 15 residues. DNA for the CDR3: TGCGCCAGCAGCTCACAAGCGGGAGGGCCCAACGAGCAGTACTTC. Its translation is CASSSQAGGPNEQYF.

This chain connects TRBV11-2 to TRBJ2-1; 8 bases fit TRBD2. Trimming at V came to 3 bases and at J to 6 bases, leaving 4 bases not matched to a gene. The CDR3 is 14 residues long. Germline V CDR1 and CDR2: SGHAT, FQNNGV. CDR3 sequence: CASSLGTRANEQFF. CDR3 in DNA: TGTGCCAGCAGCTTGGGGACTAGGGCCAATGAGCAGTTCTTC. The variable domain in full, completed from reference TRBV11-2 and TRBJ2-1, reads EAGVAQSPRYKIIEKRQSVAFWCNPISGHATLYWYQQILGQGPKLLIQFQNNGVVDDSQLPKDRFSAERLKGVDSTLKIQPAKLEDSAVYLCASSLGTRANEQFFGPGTRLTVL.

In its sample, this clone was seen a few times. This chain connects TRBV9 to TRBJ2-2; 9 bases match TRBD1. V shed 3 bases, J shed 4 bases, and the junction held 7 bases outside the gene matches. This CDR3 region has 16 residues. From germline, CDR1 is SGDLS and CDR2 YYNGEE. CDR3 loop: CASSAGQGKSTGELFF. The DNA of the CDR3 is TGTGCCAGCAGCGCCGGACAGGGGAAGAGCACCGGGGAGCTGTTTTTT.

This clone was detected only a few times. This chain's CDR3 is CSASGNSGNTIYF. The DNA of the CDR3 is TGCAGCGCAAGTGGCAACTCTGGAAACACCATATATTTT. The chain links TRBV29-1 to TRBJ1-3, with unresolved D. Germline V gene data show CDR1 as SQVTM and CDR2 as ANQGSEA. The CDR3 is made up of 13 amino acids. V gave up 7 bases and J gave up 0 bases, with 10 bases separating them.

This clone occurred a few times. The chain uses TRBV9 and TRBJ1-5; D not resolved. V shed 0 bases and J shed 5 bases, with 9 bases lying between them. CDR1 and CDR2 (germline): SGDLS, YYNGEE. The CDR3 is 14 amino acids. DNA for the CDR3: TGTGCCAGCAGCGTAGACAGCGGGTATCAGCCCCAGCATTTT. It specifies CASSVDSGYQPQHF.

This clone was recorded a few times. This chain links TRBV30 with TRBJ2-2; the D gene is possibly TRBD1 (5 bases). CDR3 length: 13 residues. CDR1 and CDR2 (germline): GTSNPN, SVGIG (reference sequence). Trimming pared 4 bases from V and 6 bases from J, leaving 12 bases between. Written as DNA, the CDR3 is TGTGCCTGGACGAGAAGGGGTTCCGGGGAGCTGTTTTTT. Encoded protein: CAWTRRGSGELFF.

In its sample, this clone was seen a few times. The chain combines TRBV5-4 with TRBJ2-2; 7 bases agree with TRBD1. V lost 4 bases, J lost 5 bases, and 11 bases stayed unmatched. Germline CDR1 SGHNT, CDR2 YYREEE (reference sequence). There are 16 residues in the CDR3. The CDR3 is CASSTIAGGSTGELFF. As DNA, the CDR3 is TGTGCCAGCAGCACGATAGCAGGGGGTAGTACCGGGGAGCTGTTTTTT. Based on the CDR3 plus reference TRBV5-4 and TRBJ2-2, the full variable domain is ETGVTQSPTHLIKTRGQQVTLRCSSQSGHNTVSWYQQALGQGPQFIFQYYREEENGRGNFPPRFSGLQFPNYSSELNVNALELDDSALYLCASSTIAGGSTGELFFGEGSRLTVL.

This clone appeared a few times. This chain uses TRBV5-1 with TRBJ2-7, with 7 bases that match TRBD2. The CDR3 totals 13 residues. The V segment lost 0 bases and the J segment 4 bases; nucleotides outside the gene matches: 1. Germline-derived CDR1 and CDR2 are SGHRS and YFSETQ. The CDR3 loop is CASSLASGYEQYF. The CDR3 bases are TGCGCCAGCAGCTTGGCTAGCGGATACGAGCAGTACTTC.

The chain's CDR3 is CASTGGPRDHTGELFF. The CDR3 bases are TGTGCCAGCACAGGGGGCCCAAGGGACCACACCGGGGAGCTGTTTTTT. The rearrangement links TRBV2 to TRBJ2-2; 8 bases map to TRBD1. Germline V CDR1 and CDR2: SNHLY, FYNNEI. The CDR3 length is 16 residues. V lost 7 bases and J lost 3; bases outside the gene matches: 10.